These 20 T cell receptor beta chains were sequenced from one sample in a study of cytomegalovirus exposure and HLA in healthy donors. It was with 60 Vbeta and 13 Jbeta primers that the PCR ran. TCRdb's copy holds only in-frame clones and misses some; the assay was immunoSEQ multiplex PCR. This table holds about 140,000 clones, more than 60% found once. Input material: PBMCs. The receptors were sampled from a man aged 35-49 years in good health and CMV-seronegative.

Only one count was recorded for this clone. The chain recombines TRBV7-3 with TRBJ2-2, with 8 bases fitting TRBD1. The trim removed 5 bases at V and 4 bases at J, leaving 9 bases unmatched. The CDR3 totals 16 residues. CDR1 is SGHTA, CDR2 FQGTGA, per germline. The CDR3 sequence: CASSPQGALGTGELFF. DNA of the CDR3: TGTGCCAGCAGCCCTCAGGGGGCTCTGGGCACCGGGGAGCTGTTTTTT.

A note on this clone: One junction end disagrees with the germline gene, perhaps due to a read error. The chain has TRBV4-3 and TRBJ2-1; TRBD2 agrees at 10 bases. Germline CDR1 and CDR2: LGHNA and YSLEER. This CDR3 contains 19 residues. DNA for the CDR3: TGCGCCAGCAGCCAAGGGGTTAGCGGGGGGCAAAGCTCCCACAATGAGCAGTTCTTC. It codes for CASSQGVSGGQSSHNEQFF.

This clone has only a few counts. The chain couples TRBV9 to TRBJ1-1; 10 bases line up with TRBD1. The V segment lost 0 bases and the J segment 7 bases; nucleotides outside the gene matches: 3. This CDR3 is 14 amino acids long. Germline V gene data show CDR1 as SGDLS and CDR2 as YYNGEE. In DNA form, the CDR3 reads TGTGCCAGCAGCGTAGGGACAGGGGGAGATGAAGCTTTCTTT. The encoded protein is CASSVGTGGDEAFF.

This rearrangement joins TRBV6-1 to TRBJ2-3; perhaps TRBD1 as D (6 bases). Deletions cut 7 bases from V and 6 bases from J, with 14 bases between. This CDR3 is built from 13 residues. Germline lookup yields CDR1 MNHNS and CDR2 SASEGT. CDR3 sequence: CASTLIQGDTQYF. CDR3 bases: TGTGCCAGCACTCTAATACAGGGCGATACGCAGTATTTT.

The CDR3 protein is CASRVTGFGTDTQYF. As DNA, the CDR3 is TGTGCCAGCAGAGTGACAGGGTTTGGCACAGATACGCAGTATTTT. The genes are TRBV2 and TRBJ2-3, with TRBD1 matching over 7 bases. Germline V CDR1 and CDR2: SNHLY, FYNNEI. Trimming took 6 bases from V and 1 from J; bases not matched to a gene: 7. This CDR3 region has 15 residues.

The rearrangement uses TRBV6-6 and TRBJ1-1, with D hard to call. The CDR3 consists of 13 residues. Trimming cost V 8 bases and J 2 bases, with 12 bases left between them. Germline V gene sequence: CDR1 MNHNY, CDR2 SVGAGI (reference sequence). CDR3 loop: CASATRGNTEAFF. CDR3 DNA: TGTGCCAGCGCCACGAGAGGAAACACTGAAGCTTTCTTT.

The chain carries TRBV5-6 and TRBJ2-3, with D perhaps matching TRBD2 (5 bases). Germline CDR1 SGHDT, CDR2 YYEEEE. Trimming took 1 base from V and 1 from J, leaving 16 bases between them. This CDR3 has 17 residues. CDR3 protein: CASSLLLGVSGTDTQYF. The CDR3 region has the DNA TGTGCCAGCAGCTTGTTGTTAGGTGTTAGCGGCACAGATACGCAGTATTTT.

The rearrangement links TRBV7-8 to TRBJ2-1; 11 nucleotides match TRBD1. CDR1 SGHVS and CDR2 FQNEAQ come from the germline V gene. The CDR3 runs to 15 residues. V was clipped by 3 bases and J by 7 bases; unmatched bases: 5. The CDR3 DNA reads as TGTGCCAGCAGCTTTGGACAGGGGGCAGATAATGAGCAGTTCTTC. This gives the protein CASSFGQGADNEQFF. The full variable domain, rest sourced from reference TRBV7-8 and TRBJ2-1, is GAGVSQSPRYKVAKRGQDVALRCDPISGHVSLFWYQQALGQGPEFLTYFQNEAQLDKSGLPSDRFFAERPEGSVSTLKIQRTQQEDSAVYLCASSFGQGADNEQFFGPGTRLTVL.

This chain uses TRBV5-1 with TRBJ2-5, with D hard to call. Germline CDR1 SGHRS, CDR2 YFSETQ. V gave up 4 bases and J gave up 4 bases, with 8 bases separating them. CDR3 length equals 12 residues. The CDR3 bases are TGCGCCAGCAGCGTGACGGGAGAGACCCAGTACTTC. Its translation: CASSVTGETQYF.

Concerning this clone: The sample has other DNA sequences that encode this CDR3 too. V gene TRBV28 combines with J gene TRBJ2-7; unclear D gene. The V gene's germline CDR1 is MDHEN and CDR2 SYDVKM. The CDR3 totals 12 residues. Trimming shortened V by 3 bases and J by 3 bases, and 6 bases separated the two germline ends. The CDR3 loop reads CASSFQNYEQYF. DNA for the CDR3: TGTGCCAGCAGTTTTCAGAACTACGAGCAGTACTTC.

This rearrangement joins TRBV18 to TRBJ1-3; 7 bases match TRBD1. In germline, CDR1 is KGHSH, CDR2 LQKENI. V was clipped by 4 bases and J by 0 bases; unmatched bases: 6. The CDR3 runs to 16 residues. CDR3: CASSLRDRSSGNTIYF. CDR3 bases: TGTGCCAGCTCACTCCGGGACAGAAGCTCTGGAAACACCATATATTTT.

V gene TRBV7-2 combines with J gene TRBJ2-4, with 8 bases matching TRBD2. CDR3 length equals 15 residues. V lost 8 bases and J lost 9; bases outside the gene matches: 15. Germline CDR1 SGHTA, CDR2 FQGNSA. The CDR3 loop reads CASLSRGGPQGIQYF. CDR3 in DNA: TGTGCCAGCCTCTCCCGGGGGGGGCCGCAGGGCATTCAGTACTTC.

The CDR3 sequence is CASSPPPGDTEAFF. DNA for the CDR3: TGTGCCAGCAGCCCCCCCCCGGGGGACACTGAAGCTTTCTTT. The chain combines TRBV9 with TRBJ1-1; the D gene is possibly TRBD1 (5 bases). Germline CDR1 reads SGDLS; CDR2 reads YYNGEE. Trimming left V 4 bases short and J 3 bases short, with 13 bases between. There are 14 residues in the CDR3.

The gene calls are TRBV9 and TRBJ2-3; possible D gene TRBD1, 5 bases. The CDR3 consists of 16 residues. V was pared by 0 bases and J by 0 bases, with 11 bases between. The germline V gene encodes CDR1 SGDLS and CDR2 YYNGEE. The CDR3 nucleotides read TGTGCCAGCAGCGTAGCGTCCAGGGCTAGCACAGATACGCAGTATTTT. Residues: CASSVASRASTDTQYF.

The genes are TRBV19 and TRBJ1-1; no definite D call. Germline V CDR1 and CDR2: LNHDA, SQIVND (reference sequence). The CDR3 length is 13 residues. The ends were cut back, 5 bases at V and 4 bases at J, with 11 bases in the middle. The CDR3 loop is CASSPTRLTEAFF. The CDR3 DNA reads TGTGCCAGTAGTCCAACTCGACTCACTGAAGCTTTCTTT.

This clone was seen a few times. V usage is TRBV27 and J usage is TRBJ1-5; D gene uncertain. Trimming stripped 2 bases from V and 0 bases from J, with 11 bases between. The germline V gene encodes CDR1 MNHEY and CDR2 SMNVEV (reference sequence). The CDR3 spans 16 residues. Here the CDR3 reads CASSLTRRNSNQPQHF. The CDR3 nucleotides are TGTGCCAGCAGTTTAACGAGGCGAAATAGCAATCAGCCCCAGCATTTT.

CDR3 sequence: CASSSLVSQPQHF. As DNA, the CDR3 is TGTGCCAGTAGTAGCCTTGTTAGTCAGCCCCAGCATTTT. The chain recombines TRBV19 with TRBJ1-5; D unresolved. V lost 4 bases and J 6 bases, leaving 10 bases between the germline ends. Germline CDR1 LNHDA, CDR2 SQIVND (reference sequence). The CDR3 runs 13 residues. The full variable domain, completed using reference TRBV19 and TRBJ1-5, is DGGITQSPKYLFRKEGQNVTLSCEQNLNHDAMYWYRQDPGQGLRLIYYSQIVNDFQKGDIAEGYSVSREKKESFPLTVTSAQKNPTAFYLCASSSLVSQPQHFGDGTRLSIL.

The CDR3 nucleotides read TGTGCCAGCAGTTCTGGACTGCGCACAGATACGCAGTATTTT. Translated: CASSSGLRTDTQYF. The J gene is TRBJ2-3, the V gene TRBV7-3, with a weak D call TRBD2 (5 bases). Trimming removed 6 bases at V and 1 base at J, with 11 bases between. From germline, CDR1 is SGHTA and CDR2 FQGTGA. The CDR3 contains 14 residues.

The rearrangement links TRBV5-1 to TRBJ1-1, with TRBD1 matching over 8 bases. Germline lookup yields CDR1 SGHRS and CDR2 YFSETQ. V trimming: 2 bases; J trimming: 3 bases; junction bases outside the gene matches: 3. This CDR3 spans 14 amino acids. CDR3 residues: CASSLQGDYTEAFF. The CDR3 DNA follows: TGCGCCAGCAGCTTACAGGGGGATTACACTGAAGCTTTCTTT.

This sequence joins TRBV5-4 and TRBJ2-1, with D possibly being TRBD2 (7 bases). Germline loops: CDR1 SGHNT, CDR2 YYREEE (reference sequence). The ends were cut back, 0 bases at V and 4 bases at J, with 14 bases in the middle. CDR3 length equals 16 residues. CDR3 amino acids: CASSLDTGGLYNEQFF. CDR3 bases: TGTGCCAGCAGCTTGGACACGGGGGGCCTTTACAATGAGCAGTTCTTC. Complete variable domain (other parts from reference TRBV5-4 and TRBJ2-1): ETGVTQSPTHLIKTRGQQVTLRCSSQSGHNTVSWYQQALGQGPQFIFQYYREEENGRGNFPPRFSGLQFPNYSSELNVNALELDDSALYLCASSLDTGGLYNEQFFGPGTRLTVL.